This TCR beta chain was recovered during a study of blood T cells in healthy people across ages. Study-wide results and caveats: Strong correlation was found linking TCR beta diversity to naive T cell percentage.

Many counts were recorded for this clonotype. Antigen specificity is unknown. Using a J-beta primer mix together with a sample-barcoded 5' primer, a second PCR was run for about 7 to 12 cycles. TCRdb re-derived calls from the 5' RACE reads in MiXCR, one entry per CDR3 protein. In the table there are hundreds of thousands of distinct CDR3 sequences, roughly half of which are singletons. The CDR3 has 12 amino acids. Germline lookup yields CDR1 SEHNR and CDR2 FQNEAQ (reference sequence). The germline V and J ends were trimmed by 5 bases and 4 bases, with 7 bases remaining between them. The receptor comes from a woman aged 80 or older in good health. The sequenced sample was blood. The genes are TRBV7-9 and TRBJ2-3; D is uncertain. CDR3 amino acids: CASSEYPDTQYF. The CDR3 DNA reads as TGTGCCAGCAGCGAATACCCAGATACGCAGTATTTT.